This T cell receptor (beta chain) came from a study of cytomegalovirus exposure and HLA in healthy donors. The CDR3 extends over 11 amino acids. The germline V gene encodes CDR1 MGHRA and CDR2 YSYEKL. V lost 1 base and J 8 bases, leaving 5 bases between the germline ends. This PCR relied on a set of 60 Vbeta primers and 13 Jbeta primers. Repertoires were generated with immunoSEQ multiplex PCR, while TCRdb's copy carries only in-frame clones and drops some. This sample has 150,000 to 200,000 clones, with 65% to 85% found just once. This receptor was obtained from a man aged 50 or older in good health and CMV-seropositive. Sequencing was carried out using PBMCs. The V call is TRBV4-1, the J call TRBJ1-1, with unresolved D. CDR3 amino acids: CASSQGAEAFF. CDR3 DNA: TGCGCCAGCAGCCAAGGGGCCGAAGCTTTCTTT.